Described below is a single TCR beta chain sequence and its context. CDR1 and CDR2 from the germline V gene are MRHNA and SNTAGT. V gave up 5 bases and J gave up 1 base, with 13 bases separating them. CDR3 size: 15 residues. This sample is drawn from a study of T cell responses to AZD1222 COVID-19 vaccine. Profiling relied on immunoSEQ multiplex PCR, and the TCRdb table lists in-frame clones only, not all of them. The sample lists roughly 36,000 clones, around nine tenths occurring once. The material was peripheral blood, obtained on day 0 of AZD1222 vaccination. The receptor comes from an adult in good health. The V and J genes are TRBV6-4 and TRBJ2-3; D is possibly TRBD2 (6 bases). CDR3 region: CASSPGVMGTDTQYF. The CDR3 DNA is TGTGCCAGCAGTCCGGGAGTCATGGGCACAGATACGCAGTATTTT.